Shown below are 21 T cell receptor beta chains from a single sample sequenced in a study of post-analysis software for immune sequencing data. Broader study findings: A handful of TRBV segments occurring more often in patients than controls included TRBV5-6, TRBV5-1 and TRBV20-1.

No antigen has been identified for these receptors. Unique molecular identifiers were built into the TCR beta cDNA libraries. TCRdb ran MiXCR on the PCR reads and lists one entry per CDR3 protein. Here the sample spans approximately 630,000 distinct CDR3 sequences, 59% being singletons. The specimen was blood. These receptors were taken from a girl aged 2 to 10 with multiple sclerosis.

The gene calls are TRBV20-1 and TRBJ2-1; D ambiguous. This CDR3 region has 16 residues. V was pared by 3 bases and J by 5 bases, with 20 bases between. From germline, CDR1 is DFQATT and CDR2 SNEGSKA (reference sequence). CDR3 in amino acids: CSASPLLNNPNNEQFF. DNA for the CDR3: TGCAGTGCTAGCCCCTTACTGAACAACCCAAACAATGAGCAGTTCTTC.

The chain joins TRBV7-8 to TRBJ1-2, with D possibly being TRBD1 (5 bases). The length of the CDR3 is 16 residues. Germline V gives CDR1 SGHVS, CDR2 FQNEAQ. V lost 2 bases and J 0 bases, leaving 13 bases between the germline ends. The CDR3 bases are TGTGCCAGCAGCTTAAGAGCCCGGGGGTCTAACTATGGCTACACCTTC. Its translation is CASSLRARGSNYGYTF.

As to this clonotype: Here the CDR3 omits its conserved ending phenylalanine or tryptophan, so a read error is the likely source. This chain uses TRBV7-9 with TRBJ1-2; D ambiguous. Germline V CDR1 and CDR2: SEHNR, FQNEAQ (reference sequence). Trimming removed 0 bases from V and 5 bases from J, with 10 bases in between. The CDR3 extends over 14 amino acids. DNA for the CDR3: TGTGCCAGCAGCTTAGCAGACCCCACTTATGGCTACACCTGC. Its protein product is CASSLADPTYGYTC.

The chain is built from TRBV6-6 and TRBJ1-5, with 7 bases identical to TRBD1. V gave up 6 bases and J gave up 5 bases; unmatched junction bases: 10. Per germline, CDR1 MNHNY and CDR2 SVGAGI (reference sequence). The CDR3 is made up of 15 amino acids. CDR3 region: CASRPLQGLHQPQHF. DNA for the CDR3: TGTGCCAGCAGGCCATTACAGGGGTTGCATCAGCCCCAGCATTTT.

This chain connects TRBV12-3 or TRBV12-4 to TRBJ2-5; D tentatively reads TRBD1 or TRBD2 (5 bases each). This CDR3 is 14 amino acids long. V gave up 2 bases and J gave up 1 base, with 8 bases separating them. CDR3 region: CASSLSGTQETQYF. CDR3 in DNA: TGTGCCAGCAGTTTATCAGGGACCCAAGAGACCCAGTACTTC.

The table lists this clonotype with many counts. The chain employs TRBV29-1 and TRBJ2-5; D gene ambiguous. Trimming took 6 bases from V and 1 from J, leaving 6 bases between them. CDR3 length equals 11 residues. Germline loops: CDR1 SQVTM, CDR2 ANQGSEA. CDR3 loop: CSVGTQETQYF. DNA for the CDR3: TGCAGCGTGGGCACCCAAGAGACCCAGTACTTC.

V gene TRBV7-8 combines with J gene TRBJ2-4; 8 bases fit TRBD1. The DNA end is a closer match to TRBJ2-7, so the J assignment may be wrong. Per germline, CDR1 SGHVS and CDR2 FQNEAQ. This CDR3 region has 15 residues. The CDR3 region has the DNA TGTGCCAGCAGCTTAGGGACAGGGATTCCCTACGAGCAGTACTTC. Its protein product is CASSLGTGIPYEQYF.

The V and J genes are TRBV5-6 and TRBJ1-5, with D perhaps matching TRBD1 (6 bases). CDR3 length: 12 amino acids. Germline V lookup: CDR1 SGHDT, CDR2 YYEEEE. This CDR3 reads CGKQGELQPQHF. The CDR3 DNA reads TGTGGGAAACAGGGCGAACTTCAGCCCCAGCATTTT. The full variable domain, rest sourced from reference TRBV5-6 and TRBJ1-5, is DAGVTQSPTHLIKTRGQQVTLRCSPKSGHDTVSWYQQALGQGPQFIFQYYEEEERQRGNFPDRFSGHQFPNYSSELNVNALLLGDSALYLCGKQGELQPQHFGDGTRLSIL.

The chain couples TRBV5-6 to TRBJ2-3, with D possibly being TRBD1 (6 bases). The CDR3 totals 16 residues. Trimming took 2 bases from V and 0 from J, leaving 13 bases between them. Germline V gives CDR1 SGHDT, CDR2 YYEEEE. CDR3 region: CASSLYPDSSTDTQYF. CDR3 nucleotides: TGTGCCAGCAGCTTATATCCGGACAGTAGCACAGATACGCAGTATTTT.

In its sample, this clonotype was seen a few times. The V gene is TRBV3-1, the J gene TRBJ1-1, with D possibly TRBD1 on 5 matching bases. The CDR3 sequence is 14 residues long. The V and J ends lost 3 bases and 1 base respectively, with 9 bases between them. The germline V gene has CDR1 LGHDT and CDR2 YNNKEL (reference sequence). CDR3 residues: CASSHGGKNTEAFF. CDR3 nucleotide sequence: TGTGCCAGCAGCCATGGGGGGAAGAACACTGAAGCTTTCTTT.

Only one count was recorded for this clonotype. The V call is TRBV20-1, the J call TRBJ1-2; unclear D gene. The CDR3 loop spans 14 amino acids. V lost 3 bases, J lost 2 bases, and 13 bases lay in between. Germline loops: CDR1 DFQATT, CDR2 SNEGSKA (reference sequence). The CDR3 region is CSASQLGLNYGYTF. CDR3 in DNA: TGCAGTGCTAGTCAACTTGGGCTAAACTATGGCTACACCTTC.

About this clonotype: The junction departs from germline at one end; a sequencing error may be responsible. The chain uses TRBV29-1 and TRBJ2-3, with D hard to call. The CDR3 extends over 13 amino acids. The germline CDR1 and CDR2 sequences are SQVTM and ANQGSEA. Here the CDR3 DNA reads TGCAGCGTCAAAACGATCAGGCCAGATACGCGGTATTTT. Amino acids: CSVKTIRPDTRYF.

This clonotype occurred once. The chain combines TRBV7-2 with TRBJ2-5; D might be TRBD1 (7 bases). From germline, CDR1 is SGHTA and CDR2 FQGNSA. This CDR3 comprises 15 residues. The germline V and J ends were trimmed by 5 bases and 5 bases, with 18 bases remaining between them. CDR3 nucleotides: TGTGCCAGCAGCCCATTTGGACAGGCGGGGGAGACCCAGTACTTC. Residues: CASSPFGQAGETQYF. The full variable domain, in which reference TRBV7-2 and TRBJ2-5 provide the parts outside the CDR3, is GAGVSQSPSNKVTEKGKDVELRCDPISGHTALYWYRQSLGQGLEFLIYFQGNSAPDKSGLPSDRFSAERTGGSVSTLTIQRTQQEDSAVYLCASSPFGQAGETQYFGPGTRLLVL.

Notes on this clonotype: An end of the junction differs from the germline gene, which may be a read error. The genes are TRBV12-3 or TRBV12-4 and TRBJ2-5; 10 positions match TRBD2. This CDR3 is built from 17 residues. The CDR3 protein is CASSLGSGLAGAEIQYF. The CDR3 DNA follows: TGTGCCAGCAGTTTAGGAAGCGGGCTAGCGGGGGCAGAGATCCAGTACTTC.

The chain recombines TRBV7-9 with TRBJ2-3; either TRBD1 or TRBD2 may fit D (5 bases each). The CDR3 is made up of 14 amino acids. In germline, CDR1 is SEHNR, CDR2 FQNEAQ (reference sequence). Trimming took 5 bases from V and 1 from J, leaving 10 bases between them. CDR3 region: CASSGGPRTDTQYF. Here the CDR3 DNA reads TGTGCCAGCAGCGGGGGACCGCGCACAGATACGCAGTATTTT.

V and J are TRBV11-2 and TRBJ2-3, with D uncertain. This CDR3 has 11 amino acids. The V end was cut by 5 bases, the J end by 11 bases, with 11 bases between. Per the germline V gene, CDR1 is SGHAT and CDR2 is FQNNGV. CDR3 amino acids: CASSAQVGQYF. CDR3 nucleotide sequence: TGTGCCAGCAGCGCCCAAGTTGGGCAGTATTTT.

The CDR3 region is CASSSTSGSVLADTQYF. In DNA, the CDR3 is TGCGCCAGCAGCTCGACTAGCGGGAGTGTCTTGGCAGATACGCAGTATTTT. This chain links TRBV5-1 with TRBJ2-3; 12 positions agree with TRBD2. Looked up from germline, CDR1 is SGHRS and CDR2 is YFSETQ. The CDR3 is made up of 17 amino acids. J was trimmed by 4 bases and V by 3 bases; bases with no gene match: 9.

There are a few counts of this clonotype. The chain combines TRBV28 with TRBJ2-5; 7 nucleotides line up with TRBD1. The trim removed 10 bases at V and 1 base at J, leaving 6 bases unmatched. Germline CDR1 MDHEN, CDR2 SYDVKM. The length of the CDR3 is 13 residues. The CDR3 reads CATRGIVQETQYF. The CDR3 nucleotides read TGTGCCACCAGGGGGATCGTCCAAGAGACCCAGTACTTC.

The rearrangement uses TRBV10-3 and TRBJ1-1; D remains unclear. Germline assignment: CDR1 ENHRY and CDR2 SYGVKD. There are 14 residues in the CDR3. V shed 2 bases and J shed 3 bases, with 10 bases lying between them. CDR3 coding DNA: TGTGCCATCAGTGAGAATCCGGGCTACACTGAAGCTTTCTTT. Translating gives CAISENPGYTEAFF.

The rearrangement joins TRBV12-3 or TRBV12-4 to TRBJ2-5; 11 nucleotides match TRBD1. The length of the CDR3 is 15 residues. V gave up 5 bases and J gave up 1 base; unmatched junction bases: 3. The CDR3 coding sequence is TGTGCCAGCAGTCGCGGACAGGGGGCCCAAGAGACCCAGTACTTC. Its translation: CASSRGQGAQETQYF.

The CDR3 DNA is TGCAGCGTTCGAGAAGGACACGTCTACGAGCAGTACTTC. Its protein is CSVREGHVYEQYF. The V and J genes are TRBV29-1 and TRBJ2-7, with D perhaps TRBD1 (5 bases). Trimming pared 5 bases from V and 3 bases from J, leaving 14 bases between. The CDR3 extends over 13 amino acids. Germline assignment: CDR1 SQVTM and CDR2 ANQGSEA.